These 5 T cell receptor beta chains share one sample of origin, sequenced in a study of blood T cell repertoires in COVID-19. Sequenced by immunoSEQ multiplex PCR; TCRdb stores in-frame clones only, minus some. The sample records 81,000 or so clones, roughly 90% being singletons. Sequencing was done on a sample of peripheral blood. These receptors were collected from a man between 70 and 80 years old with active or convalescent COVID-19.

This clone was observed once. The chain combines TRBV7-9 with TRBJ2-7; 9 nucleotides line up with TRBD2. CDR1 SEHNR and CDR2 FQNEAQ come from the germline V gene (reference sequence). With V trimmed by 5 bases and J by 5 bases, 16 bases remained unmatched. This CDR3 comprises 17 residues. The CDR3 sequence is CASSPWMGGGAEDEQYF. The CDR3 DNA reads as TGTGCCAGCAGCCCCTGGATGGGCGGGGGGGCCGAAGACGAGCAGTACTTC.

The V gene is TRBV13, the J gene TRBJ2-1; 7 nucleotides match TRBD1. The germline V gene encodes CDR1 PRHDT and CDR2 FYEKMQ (reference sequence). The V and J ends lost 8 bases and 5 bases, in that order; junction bases with no gene match: 18. The CDR3 totals 17 residues. The CDR3 DNA sequence: TGTGCCAGCGGGCAGGCCCTTTCCGGGACAGCAAACAATGAGCAGTTCTTC. Protein sequence: CASGQALSGTANNEQFF.

The chain is built from TRBV15 and TRBJ1-1; no firm D call. V was pared by 3 bases and J by 5 bases, with 13 bases between. Germline assignment: CDR1 LNHNV and CDR2 YYDKDF (reference sequence). There are 14 residues in the CDR3. CDR3 residues: CATSRVESGTEAFF. CDR3 bases: TGTGCCACCAGCAGGGTGGAGTCGGGGACTGAAGCTTTCTTT.

The V and J genes are TRBV6-5 and TRBJ1-1; D is perhaps TRBD1 (5 bases). Trimming took 2 bases from V and 5 from J, leaving 9 bases between them. Germline CDR1 reads MNHEY; CDR2 reads SVGAGI. The CDR3 covers 13 residues. CDR3 residues: CASSYGGGTEAFF. The CDR3 coding sequence is TGTGCCAGCAGTTACGGGGGGGGGACTGAAGCTTTCTTT.

The rearrangement joins TRBV2 to TRBJ1-4; D gene uncertain. This CDR3 comprises 14 residues. Trimming removed 7 bases at V and 7 bases at J, with 16 bases between. Germline loops: CDR1 SNHLY, CDR2 FYNNEI. CDR3 DNA: TGTGCCAGCAACGTAGCCTTGTCGGGTGAAAAACTGTTTTTT. It codes for CASNVALSGEKLFF.